This TCR beta chain stems from a study of cytomegalovirus exposure and HLA in healthy donors. Researchers ran the PCR with 60 Vbeta and 13 Jbeta primers. Method: immunoSEQ multiplex PCR; TCRdb's copy keeps in-frame clones and lacks some. The sample holds 100,000 to 150,000 clones; around 80% are singletons and the top ten take approximately 2.4%. Study results and limitations: Across donors, sequencing depth was assumed by presence/absence analyses to be roughly uniform. Clonal expansion was found to be greater in HLA-associated TCR beta chains than in equally common others in a later analysis. Later, an analysis found that common viral pathogens appeared to be linked with several of the most significant clusters.

V was shortened by 3 bases and J by 4 bases, with 9 bases between the two germline ends. The V gene's germline CDR1 is MGHRA and CDR2 YSYEKL. The CDR3 is made up of 14 amino acids. In this sample, this clone turned up a few times. Its antigen is still unknown. The receptor comes from a man aged 50 to 60 in good health and CMV-seronegative. Sequenced material: PBMCs. The V gene is TRBV4-1, the J gene TRBJ1-4; the D is unclear. DNA of the CDR3: TGCGCCAGCAGCCATAGGGCGGGTAATGAAAAACTGTTTTTT. Its translation: CASSHRAGNEKLFF.